This TCR beta chain was recovered during a study of T-cell reconstitution after alpha-beta-depleted transplantation in children. Preparation of the TCRbeta library used unique molecular identifiers. TCRdb called the PCR reads again in MiXCR, with one record for every CDR3 protein. The sample shows roughly 98,000 distinct CDR3 sequences, roughly a sixth of them seen only once. The germline V and J ends were trimmed by 1 base and 2 bases, with 11 bases remaining between them. This CDR3 comprises 15 residues. Ten or more counts support this clonotype. This TCR was sampled from a male patient aged 2-15 years who had a stem cell transplant for acute lymphoblastic leukemia, so the T cells may come from the graft donor. Specimen: PBMCs, mostly from graft donor cells, collected 180 days after TCRalphabeta/CD19-depleted stem cell transplant. V gene TRBV12-3 or TRBV12-4 combines with J gene TRBJ1-1; tentative D call: TRBD1 (6 bases). Here the CDR3 reads CASSLGDRLNTEAFF. CDR3 DNA: TGTGCCAGCAGTTTAGGCGACAGGCTCAACACTGAAGCTTTCTTT.